The T cell receptor beta chain described here comes from a study of Ad26.COV2.S vaccination and SARS-CoV-2 variants. Treatment given: roughly 20 received Ad26.COV2.S at low or high dose, single or two shots; 5 received placebo; per-sample allocation not given. At day 63 after the first vaccine or placebo injection, samples were drawn. An Ad26 vector that expressed Wuhan-strain SARS-CoV-2 spike constituted the vaccine. With 5 bases removed from V and 4 bases from J, the gap between germline ends came to 8 bases. This CDR3 region has 12 residues. Per the germline V gene, CDR1 is MDHEN and CDR2 is SYDVKM. Produced via immunoSEQ multiplex PCR; TCRdb's table is partial and in-frame only. The data contain about half a million clones, roughly 87% of them singletons.

The sample in question was peripheral blood, obtained in a trial of Ad26.COV2.S vaccine versus placebo. V gene TRBV28 combines with J gene TRBJ1-2; D is unclear. The sequence was collected from a person between 18 and 65 years old who received the Ad26.COV2.S COVID-19 vaccine or a placebo. CDR3 sequence (DNA): TGTGCCAGCAGTATCGAAGGCTATGGCTACACCTTC. Amino acid sequence: CASSIEGYGYTF.